The entry that follows covers one T cell receptor (beta chain) sequence. One end of the junction fails to match germline, which may point to a read error. The sample is drawn from a study of blood T cell repertoires in COVID-19. About the study: Acute and convalescent COVID-19 samples came from the United States, Italy and Spain.

Germline V lookup: CDR1 SQVTM, CDR2 ANQGSEA. This CDR3 spans 14 amino acids. Original data processing: It was from reference gene primer amplification that nucleated cell counts were estimated. Assay used: immunoSEQ multiplex PCR; TCRdb lists only in-frame clones, some missing. D and trimming come from the DNA, and the V and J calls and clone size come from that table. The sample has some 110,000 clones, 81% seen once. The clonotype originates from a man older than 75 with acute or convalescent COVID-19. The sample taken for sequencing was peripheral blood. The rearrangement uses TRBV29-1 and TRBJ2-1, with D uncertain. CDR3 nucleotide sequence: TGCAGCGCTGAAGTAATCGAGAGATACAATGAGCAGTTCTTC. This sequence encodes CSAEVIERYNEQFF.